This TCR beta chain is drawn from a study of CD8+ T cells in alopecia areata. Study-wide results and limits: Only one nonresponder was present, which leaves the link between baseline CD8+ expansion and response uncertain. Many expanded lesional clones persisted in scalp and blood during tofacitinib treatment. Among the 100 top clones, expanded CD8+ clones, like scalp clonality, were significantly decreased by tofacitinib.

The table lists this clone with a few counts. Its antigen is currently unknown. The CDR3 is 13 residues long. Germline V gene lookup returns CDR1 GTSNPN and CDR2 SVGIG (reference sequence). V lost 8 bases and J lost 5, with 17 bases in between. Investigators isolated RNA and reverse transcribed it into cDNA to act as the sequencing template. Some clones are missing from TCRdb's copy, which holds only in-frame ones; the method was immunoSEQ multiplex PCR. The table shows roughly 120,000 clones, with 50% to 75% occurring only once. The treatment was: oral pan-JAK inhibitor, 5-10 mg twice daily. Here the sequenced sample was CD8+ T cells sorted from blood, taken at week 4, from a patient treated with tofacitinib. The V call is TRBV30, the J call TRBJ2-3; D is tentatively TRBD1 or TRBD2 (7 bases each). This TCR was recovered from a human donor with alopecia areata. The CDR3, as DNA: TGTGCCGCCCAGGGAGGGGGCGGAGATACGCAGTATTTT. This codes for CAAQGGGGDTQYF.